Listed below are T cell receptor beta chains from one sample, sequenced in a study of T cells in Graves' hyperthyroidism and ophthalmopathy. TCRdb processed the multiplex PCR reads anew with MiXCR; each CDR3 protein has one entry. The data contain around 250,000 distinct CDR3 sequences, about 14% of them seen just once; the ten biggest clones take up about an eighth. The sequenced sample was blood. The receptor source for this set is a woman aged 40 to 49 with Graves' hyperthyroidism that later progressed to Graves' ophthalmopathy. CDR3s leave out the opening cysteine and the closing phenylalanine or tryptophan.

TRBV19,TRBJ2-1,ASSTASGIVNEQF
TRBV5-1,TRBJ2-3,ASSLGGIEDTQY
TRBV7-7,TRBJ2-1,ASSQSPGNNEQF
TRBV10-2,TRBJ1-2,ASSVDRADGYT
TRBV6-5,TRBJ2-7,ASSYAGGPSYEQY
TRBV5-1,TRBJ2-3,ASSYFIGADTQY
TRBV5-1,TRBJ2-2,ASRPDWGGPTGELF
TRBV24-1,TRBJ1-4,ATSDPRQNNEKLF
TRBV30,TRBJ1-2,AWSVGGTYGYT
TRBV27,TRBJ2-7,ASSLSAGPSYEQY
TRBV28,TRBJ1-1,ASRPLMGPPKEAF
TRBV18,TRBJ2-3,ASSPARTGPGADTQY
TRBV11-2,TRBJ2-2,ASSPSRMTGELF
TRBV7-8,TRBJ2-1,ASSTRDTLKNEQF